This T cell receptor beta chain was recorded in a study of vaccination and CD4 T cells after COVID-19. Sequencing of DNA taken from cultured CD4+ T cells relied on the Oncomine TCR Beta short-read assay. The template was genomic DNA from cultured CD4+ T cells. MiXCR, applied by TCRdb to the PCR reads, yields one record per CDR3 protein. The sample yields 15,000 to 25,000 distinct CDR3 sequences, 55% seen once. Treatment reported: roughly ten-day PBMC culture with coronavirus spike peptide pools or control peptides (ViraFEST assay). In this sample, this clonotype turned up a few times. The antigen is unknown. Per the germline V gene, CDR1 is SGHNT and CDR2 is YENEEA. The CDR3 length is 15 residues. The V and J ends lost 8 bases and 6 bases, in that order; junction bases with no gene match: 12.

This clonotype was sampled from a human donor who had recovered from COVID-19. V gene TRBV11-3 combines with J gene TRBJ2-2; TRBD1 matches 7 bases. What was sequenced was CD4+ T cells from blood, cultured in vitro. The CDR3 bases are TGTGCCAGCGGCAGACAGGGTCGGGTACCCGGGGAGCTGTTTTTT. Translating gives CASGRQGRVPGELFF.